This T cell receptor beta chain was sequenced in a study of blood T cell repertoires in COVID-19. Study-level background: Specimens from acute and convalescent COVID-19 originated in the United States, Italy and Spain. The cDNA or gDNA used as material had been derived from T cells, B-cell-depleted T cells, or PBMCs.

The germline V gene encodes CDR1 LNHDA and CDR2 SQIVND (reference sequence). CDR3 length: 11 amino acids. Trimming removed 4 bases at V and 5 bases at J, with 5 bases between. Authors' processing steps: Amplification with reference gene primers provided the estimates of nucleated cell counts. TCRdb keeps only in-frame clones here, not all; method: immunoSEQ multiplex PCR. From that table come the V and J calls and clone size; the DNA was used to work out D and trimming. The table records about 200,000 clones, around 80% of them present only once. This TCR was sampled from a woman aged 80 or over with active or convalescent COVID-19. The chain carries TRBV19 and TRBJ1-2; D gene uncertain. The sequencing sample was made of peripheral blood. Written as DNA, the CDR3 is TGTGCCAGTAGTACACATTATGGCTACACCTTC. It codes for CASSTHYGYTF.